This entry lists 27 T cell receptor beta chains sequenced from one sample in a study of blood T cell repertoires in COVID-19. TCRdb's table, derived via immunoSEQ multiplex PCR, lists solely in-frame clones and lacks some. The sample lists 150,000 to 250,000 clones, 94% occurring once. Sequenced material: peripheral blood. Receptors were obtained from a man aged 30 to 45 with COVID-19, enrolled during active disease.

The chain has TRBV12-3 or TRBV12-4 and TRBJ1-5; D gene uncertain. The CDR3 totals 13 residues. Trimming took off 3 bases at V and 7 bases at J, with 10 bases between the two ends. In DNA, the CDR3 is TGTGCCAGCAGTTTCATGGATAGCCAGCCCCAGCATTTT. Residues: CASSFMDSQPQHF.

V usage is TRBV11-2 and J usage is TRBJ1-2; no clear D gene. This CDR3 region has 13 residues. V was pared by 1 base and J by 7 bases, with 10 bases between. Germline assignment: CDR1 SGHAT and CDR2 FQNNGV. DNA for the CDR3: TGTGCCAGCAGCTTAGTAAGGGAGGGTGGCTACACCTTC. Amino acids: CASSLVREGGYTF.

This clone was recorded only once. This sequence joins TRBV6-5 and TRBJ2-3; 7 bases are shared with TRBD1. The CDR3 covers 14 residues. Trimming cost V 6 bases and J 4 bases; bases outside gene matches: 7. Germline loops: CDR1 MNHEY, CDR2 SVGAGI. CDR3 in DNA: TGTGCCAGCAGGGACATACAGGGGTCAGATACGCAGTATTTT. Translated, it gives CASRDIQGSDTQYF.

J is TRBJ1-2 and V is TRBV6-5, with D perhaps TRBD1 (5 bases). The V end lost 5 bases, the J end lost 8 bases, and 18 bases lay between the germline ends. Germline V gene sequence: CDR1 MNHEY, CDR2 SVGAGI. The CDR3 consists of 14 residues. This chain's CDR3 is CASSTRGAIRGYTF. CDR3 in DNA: TGTGCCAGCAGTACGCGTGGGGCAATCCGCGGCTACACCTTC.

This chain uses TRBV3-1 (or the pseudogene TRBV3-2) with TRBJ2-1; possible D gene TRBD2, 6 bases. V dropped 2 bases and J dropped 14 bases, with 16 bases sitting between them. The CDR3 extends over 13 amino acids. The germline CDR1 and CDR2 sequences are LGHDT and YNNKEL (reference sequence). In DNA, the CDR3 is TGTGCCAGCAGCCAAACGCCGGTCCAGCGGGAGTTCTTC. It specifies CASSQTPVQREFF.

This chain joins TRBV4-2 and TRBJ2-3; D is possibly TRBD1 (5 bases). V shed 0 bases and J shed 2 bases, with 12 bases lying between them. CDR1 and CDR2 from the germline V gene are LGHNA and YNFKEQ. The CDR3 loop spans 16 amino acids. The CDR3 DNA sequence: TGTGCCAGCAGCCAAGAGCAGGGCGGATTCACAGATACGCAGTATTTT. It codes for CASSQEQGGFTDTQYF.

The chain recombines TRBV7-6 with TRBJ2-1; 10 nucleotides match TRBD2. CDR1 is SGHVS and CDR2 is FNYEAQ in the germline V gene. The V gene end was trimmed by 5 bases and the J gene end by 5 bases; junction bases not matched to a gene: 6. This CDR3 has 15 amino acids. The CDR3 loop reads CASSHGLAANNEQFF. The CDR3 nucleotides are TGTGCCAGCAGCCACGGACTAGCGGCGAACAATGAGCAGTTCTTC.

V gene TRBV27 combines with J gene TRBJ2-4, with 9 bases matching TRBD1. CDR1 is MNHEY, CDR2 SMNVEV, per germline (reference sequence). With V trimmed by 4 bases and J by 15 bases, 7 bases remained unmatched. CDR3 length equals 12 residues. CDR3 DNA: TGTGCCAGCAGTTCCACCGGGACAGGGCGGTACTTC. Amino acid sequence: CASSSTGTGRYF.

The chain couples TRBV6-5 to TRBJ1-5; D is unclear. The V end lost 8 bases, the J end lost 5 bases, and 16 bases lay between the germline ends. The CDR3 covers 14 residues. Germline-derived CDR1 and CDR2 are MNHEY and SVGAGI. In DNA, the CDR3 is TGTGCCAGCCGGCAGAGAGGTTTCTATCAGCCCCAGCATTTT. Protein: CASRQRGFYQPQHF.

This chain connects TRBV28 to TRBJ2-7; no clear D gene. From germline, CDR1 is MDHEN and CDR2 SYDVKM. CDR3 length: 14 amino acids. V was cut by 1 base and J by 3 bases, with 10 bases left in between. The DNA of the CDR3 is TGTGCCAGCAGTTTATCCCTAACAGACTACGAGCAGTACTTC. This gives the protein CASSLSLTDYEQYF.

This clone was counted a single time. The chain is built from TRBV6-1 and TRBJ2-3; D possibly corresponds to TRBD1 (6 bases). The CDR3 is made up of 14 amino acids. Deletions cut 1 base from V and 2 bases from J, with 7 bases between. CDR1 is MNHNS and CDR2 is SASEGT in the germline V gene. CDR3 sequence: CASSEGTVTDTQYF. CDR3 nucleotide sequence: TGTGCCAGCAGTGAAGGGACAGTCACAGATACGCAGTATTTT.

This clone was found once. The gene calls are TRBV7-2 and TRBJ2-5, with 8 nucleotides matching TRBD2. This CDR3 has 18 amino acids. Trimming removed 5 bases from V and 2 bases from J; junction bases left unmatched: 16. Germline assignment: CDR1 SGHTA and CDR2 FQGNSA. Written as DNA, the CDR3 is TGTGCCAGCAGCGAAGCCTCGGCCGGGGGGGTCAATCAAGAGACCCAGTACTTC. This codes for CASSEASAGGVNQETQYF.

The V gene is TRBV5-4, the J gene TRBJ1-4, with D perhaps TRBD1 (6 bases). Germline V CDR1 and CDR2: SGHNT, YYREEE (reference sequence). With 1 base removed from V and 7 bases from J, the gap between germline ends came to 14 bases. The CDR3 totals 15 residues. CDR3 DNA: TGTGCCAGCAGCTTGCAGGGGTTGGCGGGTGAAAAACTGTTTTTT. It specifies CASSLQGLAGEKLFF.

This sequence joins TRBV27 and TRBJ1-5; 8 positions agree with TRBD1. Trimming removed 4 bases from V and 5 bases from J; junction bases left unmatched: 7. The CDR3 runs 15 residues. Germline lookup yields CDR1 MNHEY and CDR2 SMNVEV (reference sequence). This CDR3 reads CASSSYQGAHQPQHF. Here the CDR3 DNA reads TGTGCCAGCAGTTCCTATCAGGGGGCCCATCAGCCCCAGCATTTT.

The chain employs TRBV24-1 and TRBJ2-1, with 10 positions matching TRBD2. The trim removed 9 bases at V and 2 bases at J, leaving 6 bases unmatched. CDR1 is KGHDR, CDR2 SFDVKD, per germline. The CDR3 totals 15 residues. The DNA for the CDR3 is TGTGCCACCGGCGCTAGCGGGGGACCCTACAATGAGCAGTTCTTC. Its translation is CATGASGGPYNEQFF.

The chain carries TRBV6-5 and TRBJ1-1; possibly TRBD1 for D (5 bases). With 5 bases removed from V and 0 bases from J, the gap between germline ends came to 13 bases. Germline CDR1 and CDR2: MNHEY and SVGAGI. The CDR3 loop spans 15 amino acids. The CDR3 nucleotides are TGTGCCAGCAGTCCGGTGGGGGGTATGAACACTGAAGCTTTCTTT. This gives the protein CASSPVGGMNTEAFF.

J is TRBJ2-3 and V is TRBV19; D is possibly TRBD2 (6 bases). The CDR3 has 13 residues. Germline V gene data show CDR1 as LNHDA and CDR2 as SQIVND (reference sequence). With 5 bases removed from V and 13 bases from J, the gap between germline ends came to 19 bases. The CDR3 sequence: CASSGGLPLAEYF. DNA of the CDR3: TGTGCCAGTAGTGGGGGACTCCCGCTGGCCGAGTATTTT.

This clone came up once. This chain connects TRBV6-2 or TRBV6-3 to TRBJ2-2; the D is unclear. V was pared by 6 bases and J by 1 base, with 15 bases between. The CDR3 covers 16 residues. The germline V gene has CDR1 MNHEY and CDR2 SVGEGT. The CDR3 DNA follows: TGTGCCAGCAGCCACTTCCAGCAGGAGAACACCGGGGAGCTGTTTTTT. Its protein is CASSHFQQENTGELFF.

The chain has TRBV7-9 and TRBJ1-2, with 7 bases fitting TRBD1. The V gene's germline CDR1 is SEHNR and CDR2 FQNEAQ (reference sequence). This CDR3 is 14 amino acids long. Losses at the gene ends were 5 bases for V and 4 bases for J; bases not matched to a gene: 7. The CDR3 DNA sequence: TGTGCCAGCAGCCGACTCGACAGGGCCTATGGCTACACCTTC. The encoded protein is CASSRLDRAYGYTF.

The chain links TRBV14 to TRBJ1-2; D unclear. V was trimmed by 0 bases and J by 4 bases, leaving 24 bases between them. CDR1 is SGHDN, CDR2 FVKESK, per germline. The CDR3 runs 19 residues. CDR3: CASSQDYLRVKGSGYGYTF. The CDR3, as DNA: TGTGCCAGCAGCCAAGATTATCTTCGGGTCAAAGGGAGTGGCTATGGCTACACCTTC.

The CDR3 spells CASSLMERIAGSGELFF. CDR3 in DNA: TGTGCCAGCAGCTTAATGGAGCGGATAGCGGGTTCCGGGGAGCTGTTTTTT. The chain couples TRBV11-2 to TRBJ2-2; 7 nucleotides line up with TRBD2. Germline V gives CDR1 SGHAT, CDR2 FQNNGV. Trimming removed 2 bases from V and 6 bases from J; junction bases left unmatched: 12. This CDR3 contains 17 residues.

The chain is built from TRBV9 and TRBJ1-3, with D maybe TRBD1 (6 bases). CDR1 SGDLS and CDR2 YYNGEE come from the germline V gene. This CDR3 has 17 residues. V dropped 0 bases and J dropped 0 bases, with 13 bases sitting between them. The CDR3 DNA sequence: TGTGCCAGCAGCGTAGCCCCACAGGGAACCTCTGGAAACACCATATATTTT. Translated, it gives CASSVAPQGTSGNTIYF. The variable domain in full, completed from reference TRBV9 and TRBJ1-3, reads DSGVTQTPKHLITATGQRVTLRCSPRSGDLSVYWYQQSLDQGLQFLIQYYNGEERAKGNILERFSAQQFPDLHSELNLSSLELGDSALYFCASSVAPQGTSGNTIYFGEGSWLTVV.

This chain links TRBV19 with TRBJ1-2; D is ambiguous. Per the germline V gene, CDR1 is LNHDA and CDR2 is SQIVND (reference sequence). The V end lost 7 bases, the J end lost 2 bases, and 20 bases lay between the germline ends. CDR3 size: 16 residues. Here the CDR3 reads CASTEKVRDRNYGYTF. As DNA, the CDR3 is TGTGCCAGTACGGAGAAGGTGCGGGATAGAAACTATGGCTACACCTTC.

V gene TRBV4-1 combines with J gene TRBJ1-5, with 7 bases matching TRBD1. J was trimmed by 5 bases and V by 5 bases; bases with no gene match: 9. This CDR3 is 15 amino acids long. Germline V gene lookup returns CDR1 MGHRA and CDR2 YSYEKL. For the CDR3, the DNA is TGCGCCAGCAGCTCACACAGGGGAAGAGATCAGCCCCAGCATTTT. It translates to CASSSHRGRDQPQHF.

This clone was seen a single time. V is TRBV6-5 and J is TRBJ2-1; 9 positions agree with TRBD2. Germline V gives CDR1 MNHEY, CDR2 SVGAGI. V lost 6 bases to trimming and J lost 3 bases; unmatched junction nucleotides: 6. This CDR3 has 15 amino acids. The CDR3 region is CASSGTSNLYNEQFF. In DNA, the CDR3 is TGTGCCAGCAGCGGGACTAGCAACCTCTACAATGAGCAGTTCTTC.

This chain uses TRBV11-3 with TRBJ1-1; 11 bases fit TRBD1. CDR1 is SGHNT, CDR2 YENEEA, per germline. The CDR3 loop spans 16 amino acids. V gave up 4 bases and J gave up 2 bases; unmatched junction bases: 6. The CDR3 nucleotides are TGTGCCAGCAGCTCAGGACAGGGGGCATCCAACACTGAAGCTTTCTTT. It translates to CASSSGQGASNTEAFF.

This chain links TRBV19 with TRBJ2-1; a possible D gene is TRBD1 (6 bases). Germline V lookup: CDR1 LNHDA, CDR2 SQIVND (reference sequence). Trimming cost V 4 bases and J 0 bases, with 10 bases left between them. This CDR3 is 15 amino acids long. The chain's CDR3 is CASSTDRSSYNEQFF. CDR3 nucleotides: TGTGCCAGTAGTACCGACAGGAGCTCCTACAATGAGCAGTTCTTC.